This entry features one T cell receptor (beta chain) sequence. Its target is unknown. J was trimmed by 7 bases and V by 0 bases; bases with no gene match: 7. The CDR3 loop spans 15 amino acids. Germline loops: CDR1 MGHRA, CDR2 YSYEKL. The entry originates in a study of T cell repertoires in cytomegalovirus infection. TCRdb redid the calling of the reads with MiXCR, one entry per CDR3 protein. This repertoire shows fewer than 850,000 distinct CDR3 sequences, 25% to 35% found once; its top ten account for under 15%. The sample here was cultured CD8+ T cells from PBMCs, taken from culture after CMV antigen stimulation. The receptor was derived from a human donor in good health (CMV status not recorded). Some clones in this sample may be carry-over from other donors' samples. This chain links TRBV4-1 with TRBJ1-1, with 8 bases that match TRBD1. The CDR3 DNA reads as TGCGCCAGCAGCCAAGATTGGCAGGGGGCTAATGAAGCTTTCTTT. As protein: CASSQDWQGANEAFF.